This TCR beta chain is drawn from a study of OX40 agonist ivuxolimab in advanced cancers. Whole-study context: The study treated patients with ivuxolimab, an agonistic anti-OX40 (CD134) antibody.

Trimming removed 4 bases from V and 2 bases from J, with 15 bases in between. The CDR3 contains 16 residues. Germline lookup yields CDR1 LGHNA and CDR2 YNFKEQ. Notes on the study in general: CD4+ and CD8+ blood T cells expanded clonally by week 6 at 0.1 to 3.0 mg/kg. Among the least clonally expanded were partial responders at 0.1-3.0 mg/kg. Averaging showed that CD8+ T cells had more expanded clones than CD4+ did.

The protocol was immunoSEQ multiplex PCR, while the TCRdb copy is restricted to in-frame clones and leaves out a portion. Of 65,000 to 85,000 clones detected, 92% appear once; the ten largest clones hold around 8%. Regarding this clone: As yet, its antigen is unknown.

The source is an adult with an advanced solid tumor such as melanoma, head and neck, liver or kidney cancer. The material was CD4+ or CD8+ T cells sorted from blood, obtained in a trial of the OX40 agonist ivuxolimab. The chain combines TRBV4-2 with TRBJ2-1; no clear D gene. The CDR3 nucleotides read TGTGCCAGCAGCCTTAACTCCGGGTGGCCCTACAATGAGCAGTTCTTC. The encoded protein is CASSLNSGWPYNEQFF.